These 26 T cell receptor beta chains came from one sample sequenced in a study of shared clonotypes between healthy human individuals. Selected positively for CCR7 and CD45RO-negative, naive CD8 cells excluded terminally differentiated effector memory CD45RA+ cells. The table came from immunoSEQ multiplex PCR; TCRdb's copy has only in-frame clones and leaves some out. The table records about 2.1 million clones, 85% to 95% of them present only once. The sample taken for sequencing was naive CD8+ T cells from PBMCs. The receptors shown here come from a man between 18 and 35 years old in good health. Some clones in this sample may be carry-over from other donors' samples.

The chain links TRBV9 to TRBJ1-2; tentatively, D is TRBD1 (5 bases). The CDR3 contains 14 residues. Per germline, CDR1 SGDLS and CDR2 YYNGEE. V dropped 4 bases and J dropped 3 bases, with 13 bases sitting between them. CDR3 in amino acids: CASSFAGPDYGYTF. CDR3 in DNA: TGTGCCAGCAGCTTCGCGGGACCTGACTATGGCTACACCTTC.

V is TRBV5-4 and J is TRBJ2-7; D is possibly TRBD1 (5 bases). Looked up from germline, CDR1 is SGHNT and CDR2 is YYREEE (reference sequence). Trimming stripped 3 bases from V and 4 bases from J, with 11 bases between. There are 13 residues in the CDR3. The CDR3 DNA sequence: TGTGCCAGCAGCTCCCTTCCAGGGTACGAGCAGTACTTC. Its protein product is CASSSLPGYEQYF.

This chain joins TRBV6-6 and TRBJ2-7, with TRBD1 matching over 12 bases. V lost 2 bases and J lost 5; bases outside the gene matches: 7. The V gene's germline CDR1 is MNHNY and CDR2 SVGAGI (reference sequence). The CDR3 is 16 residues long. The DNA for the CDR3 is TGTGCCAGCAGTTACACTCCAGGGACAGGGGGCAACGAGCAGTACTTC. Its translation is CASSYTPGTGGNEQYF.

The rearrangement joins TRBV12-5 to TRBJ2-5, with 8 nucleotides matching TRBD1. Germline V gene data show CDR1 as LGHNT and CDR2 as FRNRAP. Trimming removed 1 base from V and 5 bases from J; junction bases left unmatched: 9. The CDR3 is 16 amino acids. CDR3 in DNA: TGTGCTAGTGGTTTGGGACAGGGGCCTTTCCCTGAGACCCAGTACTTC. Its translation is CASGLGQGPFPETQYF.

V gene TRBV29-1 combines with J gene TRBJ2-5, with a weak D call TRBD1 (6 bases). The J call may be incorrect, as the DNA end agrees better with TRBJ2-7. The V gene's germline CDR1 is SQVTM and CDR2 ANQGSEA. This CDR3 spans 11 amino acids. DNA of the CDR3: TGCAGCGTCCACAGGGACTACGAGCAGTACTTC. Its protein product is CSVHRDYEQYF.

The CDR3 DNA reads as TGTGCCAGCAGCTTCAACCCGGGGGTCGTCGGACTCAGCACAGATACGCAGTATTTT. Protein sequence: CASSFNPGVVGLSTDTQYF. The chain carries TRBV9 and TRBJ2-3; maybe TRBD2 (6 bases). The germline V and J ends were trimmed by 4 bases and 0 bases, with 24 bases remaining between them. This CDR3 is built from 19 residues. Looked up from germline, CDR1 is SGDLS and CDR2 is YYNGEE. Full variable domain (outside the CDR3, taken from reference TRBV9 and TRBJ2-3): DSGVTQTPKHLITATGQRVTLRCSPRSGDLSVYWYQQSLDQGLQFLIQYYNGEERAKGNILERFSAQQFPDLHSELNLSSLELGDSALYFCASSFNPGVVGLSTDTQYFGPGTRLTVL.

The genes are TRBV9 and TRBJ2-5; D could derive from TRBD1 or TRBD2 (5 bases each). Germline V gives CDR1 SGDLS, CDR2 YYNGEE. The CDR3 has 15 residues. Trimming removed 4 bases at V and 5 bases at J, with 18 bases between. DNA for the CDR3: TGTGCCAGCAGCCTCGGGACCATAACAAGGGAGACCCAGTACTTC. Translated: CASSLGTITRETQYF.

The CDR3 loop is CASSRTGVITDTQYF. As DNA, the CDR3 is TGTGCCAGCAGCAGGACAGGGGTTATCACAGATACGCAGTATTTT. J is TRBJ2-3 and V is TRBV14; 9 bases map to TRBD1. Trimming cost V 5 bases and J 2 bases; bases outside gene matches: 5. Germline-derived CDR1 and CDR2 are SGHDN and FVKESK. This CDR3 contains 15 residues.

The rearrangement uses TRBV4-1 and TRBJ2-1, with 7 bases that match TRBD2. The CDR3 is 16 amino acids. The ends lost 0 bases at V and 4 bases at J; junction bases unmatched: 6. Germline lookup yields CDR1 MGHRA and CDR2 YSYEKL. The CDR3 protein is CASSQEGSGPYNEQFF. CDR3 nucleotide sequence: TGCGCCAGCAGCCAAGAGGGTAGCGGGCCGTACAATGAGCAGTTCTTC.

This clone was seen only once. This chain links TRBV11-2 with TRBJ1-1, with D hard to call. Germline-derived CDR1 and CDR2 are SGHAT and FQNNGV. This CDR3 has 14 residues. The V gene lost 1 base and the J gene lost 5 bases, with 11 bases spanning the gap. Here the CDR3 DNA reads TGTGCCAGCAGCTTAGCCGCGTCCGGGACTGAAGCTTTCTTT. Protein product: CASSLAASGTEAFF.

This chain links TRBV9 with TRBJ2-6, with D unclear. Trimming stripped 0 bases from V and 1 base from J, with 14 bases between. Germline CDR1 is SGDLS and CDR2 is YYNGEE. This CDR3 region has 18 residues. The CDR3 DNA is TGTGCCAGCAGCGTAGCTGACCTCCTTCCGTCTGGGGCCAACGTCCTGACTTTC. Its protein product is CASSVADLLPSGANVLTF.

The genes are TRBV6-1 and TRBJ1-1; D is uncertain. The V gene's germline CDR1 is MNHNS and CDR2 SASEGT. The ends were cut back, 7 bases at V and 3 bases at J, with 15 bases in the middle. This CDR3 contains 14 residues. DNA of the CDR3: TGTGCCAGCACTGACTGGGGATTCCACACTGAAGCTTTCTTT. Translating it yields CASTDWGFHTEAFF.

The rearrangement joins TRBV2 to TRBJ1-5, with D perhaps TRBD1 (5 bases). CDR3 length: 18 residues. V lost 6 bases to trimming and J lost 0 bases, with 21 bases between them. Germline assignment: CDR1 SNHLY and CDR2 FYNNEI. The CDR3 nucleotides are TGTGCCAGCAGAGGCAGGGCCGAACTTTCTTATAGCAATCAGCCCCAGCATTTT. Its translation is CASRGRAELSYSNQPQHF. Looking up the rest from reference TRBV2 and TRBJ1-5 gives the full variable domain: EPEVTQTPSHQVTQMGQEVILRCVPISNHLYFYWYRQILGQKVEFLVSFYNNEISEKSEIFDDQFSVERPDGSNFTLKIRSTKLEDSAMYFCASRGRAELSYSNQPQHFGDGTRLSIL.

The V and J genes are TRBV2 and TRBJ2-3, with D tentatively TRBD2 (6 bases). Trimming took off 1 base at V and 2 bases at J, with 7 bases between the two ends. This CDR3 contains 14 residues. Germline V CDR1 and CDR2: SNHLY, FYNNEI. CDR3 protein: CASSEGRDTDTQYF. The CDR3 nucleotides read TGTGCCAGCAGTGAAGGGAGGGACACAGATACGCAGTATTTT.

Worth noting for this clone: The same CDR3 is also encoded by other DNA sequences in this sample. This chain connects TRBV29-1 to TRBJ2-1; TRBD1 matches 7 bases. CDR3 size: 15 residues. V trimming: 1 base; J trimming: 0 bases; junction bases outside the gene matches: 3. From germline, CDR1 is SQVTM and CDR2 ANQGSEA. This CDR3 reads CSVEVTGSSYNEQFF. CDR3 in DNA: TGCAGCGTTGAAGTGACAGGGAGCTCCTACAATGAGCAGTTCTTC.

This chain uses TRBV2 with TRBJ1-2, with a possible D match to TRBD1 (6 bases). The CDR3 consists of 13 residues. Trimming pared 7 bases from V and 4 bases from J, leaving 13 bases between. Germline V CDR1 and CDR2: SNHLY, FYNNEI. The CDR3 spells CASTDRDIYGYTF. CDR3 nucleotide sequence: TGTGCCAGCACCGATCGGGACATCTATGGCTACACCTTC.

This clone was seen only once. The rearrangement uses TRBV18 and TRBJ2-5, with 8 nucleotides matching TRBD2. V lost 2 bases, J lost 4 bases, and 9 bases stayed unmatched. CDR3 length: 16 amino acids. CDR1 is KGHSH, CDR2 LQKENI, per germline. CDR3 in amino acids: CASSPSTGLVTETQYF. The CDR3 bases are TGTGCCAGCTCACCATCAACGGGACTAGTGACAGAGACCCAGTACTTC. The full variable domain, completed using reference TRBV18 and TRBJ2-5, is NAGVMQNPRHLVRRRGQEARLRCSPMKGHSHVYWYRQLPEEGLKFMVYLQKENIIDESGMPKERFSAEFPKEGPSILRIQQVVRGDSAAYFCASSPSTGLVTETQYFGPGTRLLVL.

V and J are TRBV11-2 and TRBJ2-3, with TRBD1 identical over 9 bases. Losses at the gene ends were 6 bases for V and 1 base for J; bases not matched to a gene: 5. The CDR3 has 15 residues. Germline V gives CDR1 SGHAT, CDR2 FQNNGV. CDR3: CASSKQGAGTDTQYF. As DNA, the CDR3 is TGTGCCAGCAGTAAACAGGGGGCTGGCACAGATACGCAGTATTTT.

This clone was counted a single time. This sample includes further DNA sequences coding for the same CDR3. The rearrangement uses TRBV7-9 and TRBJ2-7, with 9 positions matching TRBD1. Trimming at V came to 4 bases and at J to 4 bases, leaving 8 bases not matched to a gene. CDR1 SEHNR and CDR2 FQNEAQ come from the germline V gene (reference sequence). The CDR3 extends over 15 amino acids. CDR3 nucleotide sequence: TGTGCCAGCAGCTCTCCGGGACAGGGTGTTTACGAGCAGTACTTC. This sequence encodes CASSSPGQGVYEQYF.

CDR3 region: CASSLVGRRSGENYNEQFF. The CDR3, as DNA: TGTGCCAGCAGTTTAGTAGGCCGGAGGTCGGGGGAGAACTACAATGAGCAGTTCTTC. The chain links TRBV28 to TRBJ2-1, with TRBD2 as a possible D gene (6 bases). The V gene's germline CDR1 is MDHEN and CDR2 SYDVKM. There are 19 residues in the CDR3. The V and J ends lost 2 bases and 3 bases respectively, with 23 bases between them.

The V gene is TRBV9, the J gene TRBJ2-7, with a possible D match to TRBD1 (6 bases). CDR1 and CDR2 (germline): SGDLS, YYNGEE. The CDR3 is 15 residues long. Trimming took off 0 bases at V and 0 bases at J, with 10 bases between the two ends. The CDR3 region has the DNA TGTGCCAGCAGCGTAGGTGGACAGTCCTCCTACGAGCAGTACTTC. It yields the protein CASSVGGQSSYEQYF.

The genes are TRBV7-8 and TRBJ2-7, with TRBD2 matching over 7 bases. CDR3 length: 12 amino acids. Trimming took 2 bases from V and 7 from J; bases not matched to a gene: 2. The germline CDR1 and CDR2 sequences are SGHVS and FQNEAQ. The CDR3 loop is CASSLWGGEQYF. As DNA, the CDR3 is TGTGCCAGCAGCTTATGGGGAGGGGAGCAGTACTTC.

This clone was picked up many times. The rearrangement uses TRBV29-1 and TRBJ2-2; a weak D match, TRBD1 (5 bases). The CDR3 runs 11 residues. Germline assignment: CDR1 SQVTM and CDR2 ANQGSEA. CDR3 protein: CSAGALGELFF. The DNA for the CDR3 is TGCAGTGCTGGGGCTCTCGGGGAGCTGTTTTTT.

The J gene is TRBJ2-7, the V gene TRBV4-1, with a weak D call TRBD2 (7 bases). The V gene lost 1 base and the J gene lost 3 bases, with 13 bases spanning the gap. Germline V gene sequence: CDR1 MGHRA, CDR2 YSYEKL. The CDR3 extends over 15 amino acids. CDR3 coding DNA: TGCGCCAGCAGCCAAGGGGGGGCTAGCGGCTACGAGCAGTACTTC. This codes for CASSQGGASGYEQYF.

The chain uses TRBV7-9 and TRBJ2-5; tentative D call: TRBD1 (5 bases). Trimming removed 3 bases at V and 4 bases at J, with 9 bases between. This CDR3 spans 13 amino acids. CDR1 and CDR2 (germline): SEHNR, FQNEAQ (reference sequence). Here the CDR3 reads CASSFTQGETQYF. As DNA, the CDR3 is TGTGCCAGCAGCTTTACTCAGGGAGAGACCCAGTACTTC.

V is TRBV5-3 and J is TRBJ2-7; 7 bases fit TRBD2. TRBV5-3 is marked as an open reading frame, function uncertain. With 2 bases clipped from V and 0 bases from J, the junction kept 14 bases outside the gene matches. CDR3 size: 18 residues. In DNA form, the CDR3 reads TGTGCCAGAAGCTTTTCACCGCTAGCGGACATAAACTCCTACGAGCAGTACTTC. This codes for CARSFSPLADINSYEQYF.